The text below deals with one T cell receptor beta chain. This sample was included in a study of blood T cell repertoires in COVID-19. Study-wide background: Nucleic acid was either cDNA or gDNA, and it came from T cells, B-cell-depleted T cells, or PBMCs.

Participants were aged about 18 to 100 years from approximately 24 US areas. Assignments of participants to cohorts depended upon their own reported clinical history. CDR1 and CDR2 from the germline V gene are ENHRY and SYGVKD. V shed 0 bases, J shed 6 bases, and the junction held 1 base outside the gene matches. The CDR3 sequence is 15 residues long. Original processing methods: Estimation of nucleated cell counts was performed using reference gene primer amplification. Data came from immunoSEQ multiplex PCR; TCRdb stores just in-frame clones and leaves some out. V, J and clone size are taken as reported in that table, and D and trimming were inferred from the DNA itself. The sample has approximately 230,000 clones; over 75% are singletons.

The chain employs TRBV10-3 and TRBJ1-4; 10 bases match TRBD1. This receptor was obtained from a man aged 40-49 years who had recovered from COVID-19. The sequencing input was PBMCs or T cells enriched from blood (not recorded which). Here the CDR3 DNA reads TGTGCCATCAGTGAGTCCGGGACAGGGGATGAAAAACTGTTTTTT. Protein: CAISESGTGDEKLFF.